The 18 T cell receptor beta chains reported below all come from one sample, sequenced in a study of blood T cell repertoires in COVID-19. The data were produced by immunoSEQ multiplex PCR, yet TCRdb's version contains in-frame clones alone and is incomplete. This sample has about 190,000 clones, with less than 85% found just once. What was sequenced was PBMCs or T cells enriched from blood (not recorded which). The receptors derive from a woman in her twenties or thirties who had recovered from COVID-19.

V and J are TRBV21-1 and TRBJ1-2. TRBV21-1 is assigned pseudogene status. This CDR3 has 15 amino acids. The CDR3 DNA sequence: TGTGCCAGCAGCGGGGGGTCCCCGGAGGACTATGGCTACACCTTC. Its protein product is CASSGGSPEDYGYTF.

This clone was detected once. This chain uses TRBV18 with TRBJ1-5, with 9 bases lining up with TRBD1. Germline values: CDR1 KGHSH, CDR2 LQKENI. V was clipped by 3 bases and J by 0 bases; unmatched bases: 6. The CDR3 sequence is 17 residues long. CDR3 region: CASSPARTGVSNQPQHF. The DNA of the CDR3 is TGTGCCAGCTCACCCGCGAGGACAGGGGTTAGCAATCAGCCCCAGCATTTT.

The rearrangement uses TRBV7-2 and TRBJ2-1; TRBD2 matches at 7 bases. The trim removed 1 base at V and 3 bases at J, leaving 0 bases unmatched. The CDR3 runs 14 residues. Germline lookup yields CDR1 SGHTA and CDR2 FQGNSA. The CDR3 is CASSLGDYYNEQFF. CDR3 DNA sequence: TGTGCCAGCAGCTTAGGGGACTACTACAATGAGCAGTTCTTC.

The CDR3 is CASSIAGVEYNEQFF. As DNA, the CDR3 is TGTGCCAGTAGTATAGCCGGGGTCGAATACAATGAGCAGTTCTTC. The rearrangement uses TRBV19 and TRBJ2-1, with a possible D match to TRBD2 (5 bases). The V gene lost 1 base and the J gene lost 4 bases, with 11 bases spanning the gap. The CDR3 runs to 15 residues. The germline V gene encodes CDR1 LNHDA and CDR2 SQIVND (reference sequence).

This clone turned up a few times. The chain is built from TRBV5-1 and TRBJ2-5; 9 bases are shared with TRBD2. CDR3 length: 14 residues. The V segment lost 3 bases and the J segment 5 bases; nucleotides outside the gene matches: 5. Germline V gives CDR1 SGHRS, CDR2 YFSETQ. CDR3 bases: TGCGCCAGCAGCTGGAGGACTAGCGCGGAGACCCAGTACTTC. Protein product: CASSWRTSAETQYF.

This rearrangement joins TRBV6-5 to TRBJ1-2, with D possibly matching TRBD1 (5 bases). The CDR3 is 13 residues long. Germline CDR1 and CDR2: MNHEY and SVGAGI. Between the trimmed V and J ends, which lost 6 bases and 3 bases, there was a span of 11 bases. The CDR3, as DNA: TGTGCCAGCAGCCTGGGGGGGGACTATGGCTACACCTTC. Residues: CASSLGGDYGYTF.

This chain connects TRBV12-3 or TRBV12-4 to TRBJ2-1; D gene unclear. V was cut by 3 bases and J by 8 bases, with 5 bases left in between. This CDR3 has 11 residues. The CDR3 loop is CASSFRDEQFF. The CDR3 nucleotides read TGTGCCAGCAGTTTCCGGGATGAGCAGTTCTTC.

The V gene is TRBV11-2, the J gene TRBJ2-7, with 9 bases aligning to TRBD2. With 1 base clipped from V and 5 bases from J, the junction kept 6 bases outside the gene matches. The CDR3 is made up of 15 amino acids. Looked up from germline, CDR1 is SGHAT and CDR2 is FQNNGV. This chain's CDR3 is CASSLALAGVHEQYF. The CDR3 DNA sequence: TGTGCCAGCAGCTTAGCATTAGCGGGAGTCCACGAGCAGTACTTC.

CDR3 DNA sequence: TGTGCCAGCAGTAAAGACAGGGGTGGTGGCTACACCTTC. Amino acid sequence: CASSKDRGGGYTF. This rearrangement joins TRBV28 to TRBJ1-2; 8 nucleotides align to TRBD1. The CDR3 runs 13 residues. Germline V gene sequence: CDR1 MDHEN, CDR2 SYDVKM. With V trimmed by 5 bases and J by 7 bases, 6 bases remained unmatched.

V is TRBV7-9 and J is TRBJ1-4; a possible D gene is TRBD1 (5 bases). Trimming removed 5 bases from V and 6 bases from J, with 13 bases in between. The CDR3 contains 14 residues. Germline V gene lookup returns CDR1 SEHNR and CDR2 FQNEAQ (reference sequence). The chain's CDR3 is CASSQQVSDEKLFF. The CDR3 DNA reads as TGTGCCAGCAGCCAACAGGTATCCGATGAAAAACTGTTTTTT.

The count of this clone is one. The gene calls are TRBV7-9 and TRBJ2-7; 8 positions match TRBD1. From germline, CDR1 is SEHNR and CDR2 FQNEAQ (reference sequence). V dropped 5 bases and J dropped 2; count of bases not matched to a gene: 5. CDR3 length: 14 residues. CDR3 sequence (DNA): TGTGCCAGCAGCCCCGGGACAGGTACCTACGAGCAGTACTTC. Its protein product is CASSPGTGTYEQYF.

This clone was picked up one time. V is TRBV10-1 and J is TRBJ1-4; D gene uncertain. Germline lookup yields CDR1 WNHNN and CDR2 SYGVQD (reference sequence). The V and J ends lost 6 bases and 3 bases respectively, with 14 bases between them. This CDR3 comprises 15 residues. CDR3 sequence (DNA): TGCGCCAGCAGCCCCCGATCAGCGGCTAATGAAAAACTGTTTTTT. Translating it yields CASSPRSAANEKLFF.

This clone has a handful of counts. This sequence joins TRBV6-1 and TRBJ2-1; the match to TRBD2 covers 8 bases. J was trimmed by 2 bases and V by 1 base; bases with no gene match: 1. Per the germline V gene, CDR1 is MNHNS and CDR2 is SASEGT. CDR3 length: 15 amino acids. CDR3 loop: CASSEELAAYNEQFF. CDR3 nucleotide sequence: TGTGCCAGCAGTGAAGAACTAGCGGCCTACAATGAGCAGTTCTTC.

This clone has only a few counts. The V gene is TRBV12-3 or TRBV12-4, the J gene TRBJ2-1; 10 nucleotides match TRBD2. The J segment lost 10 bases and the V segment lost 8 bases, leaving 8 bases of the junction unmatched. The CDR3 totals 13 residues. The CDR3 region is CASLLAGVWEQFF. In DNA form, the CDR3 reads TGTGCCAGCCTCCTAGCGGGAGTTTGGGAGCAGTTCTTC.

The V call is TRBV3-1 (or the pseudogene TRBV3-2), the J call TRBJ2-1; no definite D call. Trimming shortened V by 3 bases and J by 7 bases, and 13 bases separated the two germline ends. This CDR3 region has 14 residues. Germline V gene data show CDR1 as LGHDT and CDR2 as YNNKEL (reference sequence). CDR3 region: CASSQAGARNEQFF. The CDR3 nucleotides read TGTGCCAGCAGCCAGGCCGGAGCTAGGAATGAGCAGTTCTTC.

This rearrangement joins TRBV19 to TRBJ2-7; 11 nucleotides align to TRBD2. The CDR3 sequence is 15 residues long. Trimming removed 4 bases from V and 4 bases from J; junction bases left unmatched: 6. CDR1 is LNHDA and CDR2 is SQIVND in the germline V gene (reference sequence). CDR3 region: CASSKTSGMLYEQYF. The CDR3 bases are TGTGCCAGTAGTAAGACTAGCGGGATGTTATACGAGCAGTACTTC.

This clone was found a few times. Other DNA sequences from this sample encode an identical CDR3 as well. This CDR3 reads CASSQDNNYGYTF. The DNA for the CDR3 is TGTGCCAGCAGCCAAGACAACAACTATGGCTACACCTTC. The rearrangement joins TRBV7-8 to TRBJ1-2; D gene ambiguous. The germline V gene encodes CDR1 SGHVS and CDR2 FQNEAQ. V lost 5 bases to trimming and J lost 2 bases, with 9 bases between them. There are 13 residues in the CDR3.

The rearrangement links TRBV14 to TRBJ1-4; D is ambiguous. This CDR3 region has 16 residues. Germline values: CDR1 SGHDN, CDR2 FVKESK. The V end lost 4 bases, the J end lost 0 bases, and 12 bases lay between the germline ends. CDR3 sequence (DNA): TGTGCCAGCAGCCCGACTCGGAGGGCAACTAATGAAAAACTGTTTTTT. The encoded protein is CASSPTRRATNEKLFF.